This entry lists 6 T cell receptor beta chains sequenced from one sample in a study of control samples from healthy donors and cancer patients. Sequencing used immunoSEQ multiplex PCR; TCRdb keeps in-frame clones, though not all of them. The sample includes 71,000 or so clones, about 90% of them seen just once. Sample: PBMCs. All receptors derive from a man in his fifties or sixties with lung cancer.

The J gene is TRBJ1-2, the V gene TRBV6-1; 7 bases fit TRBD1. V trimming: 0 bases; J trimming: 8 bases; junction bases outside the gene matches: 3. The CDR3 has 13 amino acids. Germline V gene sequence: CDR1 MNHNS, CDR2 SASEGT. CDR3 DNA: TGTGCCAGCAGTGAAGCGACAGGGTTAGGCTACACCTTC. Protein: CASSEATGLGYTF.

The sample holds one count of this clone. The chain links TRBV29-1 to TRBJ2-1; 10 nucleotides agree with TRBD2. The CDR3 is made up of 14 amino acids. Losses at the gene ends were 7 bases for V and 7 bases for J; bases not matched to a gene: 10. Germline V gene lookup returns CDR1 SQVTM and CDR2 ANQGSEA. CDR3 nucleotides: TGCAGCGCCCTTAGCGGGGGGAAAAGGAATGAGCAGTTCTTC. The encoded protein is CSALSGGKRNEQFF.

The chain is built from TRBV7-9 and TRBJ2-1; 7 bases align to TRBD1. The CDR3 sequence is 16 residues long. V was clipped by 1 base and J by 5 bases; unmatched bases: 8. Germline CDR1 and CDR2: SEHNR and FQNEAQ (reference sequence). CDR3 loop: CASSLGGDRVDNEQFF. The DNA of the CDR3 is TGTGCCAGCAGCTTAGGAGGAGACAGGGTCGACAATGAGCAGTTCTTC.

V and J are TRBV7-2 and TRBJ1-6; D is perhaps TRBD1 (5 bases). The ends were cut back, 4 bases at V and 8 bases at J, with 12 bases in the middle. This CDR3 has 14 residues. Looked up from germline, CDR1 is SGHTA and CDR2 is FQGNSA. The CDR3 spells CASSSQGRDSPLHF. The DNA of the CDR3 is TGTGCCAGCAGCTCCCAGGGCAGGGATTCACCCCTCCACTTT. Full variable domain (outside the CDR3, taken from reference TRBV7-2 and TRBJ1-6): GAGVSQSPSNKVTEKGKDVELRCDPISGHTALYWYRQSLGQGLEFLIYFQGNSAPDKSGLPSDRFSAERTGGSVSTLTIQRTQQEDSAVYLCASSSQGRDSPLHFGNGTRLTVT.

V usage is TRBV6-1 and J usage is TRBJ1-1; D not certain. The CDR3 consists of 14 residues. Germline CDR1 and CDR2: MNHNS and SASEGT. Trimming stripped 1 base from V and 1 base from J, with 7 bases between. As DNA, the CDR3 is TGTGCCAGCAGTGAAGGCAGGTGGAACACTGAAGCTTTCTTT. Translated, it gives CASSEGRWNTEAFF.

This chain joins TRBV10-1 and TRBJ1-3; D call uncertain. V was pared by 5 bases and J by 0 bases, with 8 bases between. Germline-derived CDR1 and CDR2 are WNHNN and SYGVQD (reference sequence). This CDR3 has 14 residues. CDR3 bases: TGCGCCAGCAGTTCGGCGAACTCTGGAAACACCATATATTTT. Residues: CASSSANSGNTIYF.